The count of the clone carrying this TCR beta chain is one. Its antigen is currently unknown. It was CD45RO-negative cells, positively selected for CCR7, that made up naive CD8 cells, with terminally differentiated effector memory CD45RA+ cells excluded. Data came from immunoSEQ multiplex PCR; TCRdb stores just in-frame clones and leaves some out. The sample holds over 2,000,000 clones, approximately 92% seen once. The CDR3 runs to 10 residues. V shed 8 bases and J shed 6 bases, with 9 bases lying between them. CDR1 and CDR2 from the germline V gene are SQVTM and ANQGSEA. This sample is drawn from a study of shared clonotypes between healthy human individuals. Points from the study as a whole: Investigators collected only blood, and repertoires in tissues likely differ. Researchers found naive subsets generally carried larger estimated richness than memory subsets.

J is TRBJ2-3 and V is TRBV29-1; D ambiguous. The TCR comes from a man younger than 35 in good health. Some clones in this sample may be carry-over from other donors' samples. Source material: naive CD8+ T cells from PBMCs. CDR3 in amino acids: CSLVGDTQYF. The CDR3 DNA is TGCAGCCTGGTGGGGGATACGCAGTATTTT.